This T cell receptor (beta chain) was recorded in a study of blood T cell repertoires in COVID-19. Study overall: COVID-19 samples collected from the United States, Italy and Spain covered acute and convalescent phases. Sample material is recorded as cDNA or gDNA derived from T cells, B-cell-depleted T cells, or PBMCs.

From germline, CDR1 is SQVTM and CDR2 ANQGSEA. The CDR3 is 13 residues long. The V segment lost 7 bases and the J segment 6 bases; nucleotides outside the gene matches: 7. Original data processing: Estimated nucleated cell counts came from reference gene primer amplification. Here immunoSEQ multiplex PCR was the method, and the copy in TCRdb shows in-frame clones only, minus some. That table is the source of V, J and clone size, and D and trimming were worked out from the DNA. The sample has about 200,000 clones, 65% to 90% seen once. The chain couples TRBV29-1 to TRBJ2-7; 12 nucleotides line up with TRBD1. The sample taken for sequencing was peripheral blood. The clonotype comes from a human donor in a cohort sampled during active COVID-19. The CDR3 DNA is TGCAGCGCCGCCGGGACAGGGGGCAGCGAGCAGTACTTC. Translating gives CSAAGTGGSEQYF.